This T cell receptor beta chain was captured by sequencing in a study of CD8+ T cells in alopecia areata. The overall study: The study gave tofacitinib for 6 to 18 months, then 6 months off drug. Study observations and caveats: With one nonresponder, baseline CD8+ expansion's link to response remains uncertain. Treatment with tofacitinib significantly lowered scalp clonality and reduced expanded CD8+ clones among the top 100.

RNA, once extracted, was reverse transcribed into cDNA for use as the sequencing template. Sequencing was performed with immunoSEQ multiplex PCR; in TCRdb, only in-frame clones are kept and a portion is missing. The profile shows roughly 250,000 clones, 60% of them singletons. Germline values: CDR1 SGHRS, CDR2 YFSETQ. V was cut by 5 bases and J by 4 bases, with 4 bases left in between. The CDR3 runs 11 residues. This sample's treatment: oral pan-JAK inhibitor, 5-10 mg twice daily. As concerns this clone: Its antigen is undetermined.

The source of this sequence is a human donor with alopecia areata. Sequencing was performed on CD4+ T cells sorted from blood, taken around week 53, from a patient treated with tofacitinib. The chain combines TRBV5-1 with TRBJ2-1; D unclear. This CDR3 reads CASREYNEQFF. DNA for the CDR3: TGCGCCAGCAGGGAGTACAATGAGCAGTTCTTC. Filled out from reference TRBV5-1 and TRBJ2-1, the complete variable domain reads KAGVTQTPRYLIKTRGQQVTLSCSPISGHRSVSWYQQTPGQGLQFLFEYFSETQRNKGNFPGRFSGRQFSNSRSEMNVSTLELGDSALYLCASREYNEQFFGPGTRLTVL.